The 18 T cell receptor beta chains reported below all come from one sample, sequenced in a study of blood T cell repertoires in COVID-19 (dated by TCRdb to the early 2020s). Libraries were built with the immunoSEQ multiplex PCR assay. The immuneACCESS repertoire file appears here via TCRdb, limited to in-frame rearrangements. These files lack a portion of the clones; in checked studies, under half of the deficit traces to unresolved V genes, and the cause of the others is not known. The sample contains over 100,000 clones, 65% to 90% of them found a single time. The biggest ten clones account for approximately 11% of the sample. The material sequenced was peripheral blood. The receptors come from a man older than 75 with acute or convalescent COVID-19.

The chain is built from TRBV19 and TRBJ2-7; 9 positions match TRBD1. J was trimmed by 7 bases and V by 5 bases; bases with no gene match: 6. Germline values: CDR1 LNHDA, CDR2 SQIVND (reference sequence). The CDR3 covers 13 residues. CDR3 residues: CASSFPDRGEQYF. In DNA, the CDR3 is TGTGCCAGTAGTTTCCCCGACAGGGGGGAGCAGTACTTC.

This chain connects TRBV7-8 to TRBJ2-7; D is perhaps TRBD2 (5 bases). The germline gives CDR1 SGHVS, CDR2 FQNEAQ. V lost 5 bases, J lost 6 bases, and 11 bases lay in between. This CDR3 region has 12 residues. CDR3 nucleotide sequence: TGTGCCAGCAGCCCAGGACTGGGCGAGCAGTACTTC. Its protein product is CASSPGLGEQYF.

CDR3 amino acids: CASSYRDSGNTIYF. DNA for the CDR3: TGTGCCAGCAGTTACCGAGACTCTGGAAACACCATATATTTT. V gene TRBV6-6 combines with J gene TRBJ1-3, with unresolved D. Germline V lookup: CDR1 MNHNY, CDR2 SVGAGI (reference sequence). V lost 2 bases and J 0 bases, leaving 5 bases between the germline ends. This CDR3 spans 14 amino acids.

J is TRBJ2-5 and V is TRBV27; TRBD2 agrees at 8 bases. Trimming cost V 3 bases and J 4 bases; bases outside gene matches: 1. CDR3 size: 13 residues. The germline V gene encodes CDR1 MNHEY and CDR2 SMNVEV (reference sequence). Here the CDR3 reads CASSFLAGETQYF. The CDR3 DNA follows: TGTGCCAGCAGTTTCCTAGCGGGAGAGACCCAGTACTTC.

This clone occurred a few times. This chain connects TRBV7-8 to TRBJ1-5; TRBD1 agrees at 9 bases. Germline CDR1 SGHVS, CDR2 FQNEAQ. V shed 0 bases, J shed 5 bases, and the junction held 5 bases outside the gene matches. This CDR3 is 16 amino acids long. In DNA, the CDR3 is TGTGCCAGCAGCTTAGCAGGGACAGGGCGAGATCAGCCCCAGCATTTT. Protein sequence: CASSLAGTGRDQPQHF.

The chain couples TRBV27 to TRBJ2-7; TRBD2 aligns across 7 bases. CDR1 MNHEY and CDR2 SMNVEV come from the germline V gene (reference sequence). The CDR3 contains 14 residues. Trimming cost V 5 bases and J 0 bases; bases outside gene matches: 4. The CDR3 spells CASSRRGSSYEQYF. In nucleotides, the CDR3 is TGTGCCAGCAGTCGCCGCGGGAGCTCCTACGAGCAGTACTTC.

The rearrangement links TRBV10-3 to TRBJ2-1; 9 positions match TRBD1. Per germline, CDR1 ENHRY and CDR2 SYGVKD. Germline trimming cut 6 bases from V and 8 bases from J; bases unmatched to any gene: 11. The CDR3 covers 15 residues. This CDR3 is CAISLTGGADYEQFF. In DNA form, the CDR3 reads TGTGCCATCAGCCTCACAGGGGGCGCGGATTATGAGCAGTTCTTC.

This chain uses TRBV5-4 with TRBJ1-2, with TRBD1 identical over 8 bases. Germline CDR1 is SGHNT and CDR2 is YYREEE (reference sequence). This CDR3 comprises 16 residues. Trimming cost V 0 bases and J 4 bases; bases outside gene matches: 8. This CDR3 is CASSLASDRGGYGYTF. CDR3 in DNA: TGTGCCAGCAGCTTGGCCTCCGACAGGGGAGGCTATGGCTACACCTTC.

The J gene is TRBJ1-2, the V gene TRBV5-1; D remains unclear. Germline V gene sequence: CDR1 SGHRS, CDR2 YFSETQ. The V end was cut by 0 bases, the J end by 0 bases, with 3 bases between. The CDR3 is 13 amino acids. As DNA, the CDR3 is TGCGCCAGCAGCTTGGTAGCTAACTATGGCTACACCTTC. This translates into CASSLVANYGYTF.

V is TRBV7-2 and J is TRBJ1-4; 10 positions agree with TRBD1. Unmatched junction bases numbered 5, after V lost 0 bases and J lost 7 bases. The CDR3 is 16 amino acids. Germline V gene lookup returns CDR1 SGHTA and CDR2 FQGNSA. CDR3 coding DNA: TGTGCCAGCAGCTTAGCCCGACAGGGGGCAGGTGAAAAACTGTTTTTT. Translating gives CASSLARQGAGEKLFF.

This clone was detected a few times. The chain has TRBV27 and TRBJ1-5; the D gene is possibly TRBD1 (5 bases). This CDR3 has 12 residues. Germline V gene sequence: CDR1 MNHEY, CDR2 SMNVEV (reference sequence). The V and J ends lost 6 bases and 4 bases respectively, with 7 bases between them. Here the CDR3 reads CASRGPNQPQHF. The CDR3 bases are TGTGCCAGCAGGGGGCCAAATCAGCCCCAGCATTTT.

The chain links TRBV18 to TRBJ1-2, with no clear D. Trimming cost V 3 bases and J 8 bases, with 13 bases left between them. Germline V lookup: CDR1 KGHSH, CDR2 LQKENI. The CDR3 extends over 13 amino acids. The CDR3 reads CASSPGADRGYTF. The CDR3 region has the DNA TGTGCCAGCTCACCTGGTGCGGATAGGGGCTACACCTTC.

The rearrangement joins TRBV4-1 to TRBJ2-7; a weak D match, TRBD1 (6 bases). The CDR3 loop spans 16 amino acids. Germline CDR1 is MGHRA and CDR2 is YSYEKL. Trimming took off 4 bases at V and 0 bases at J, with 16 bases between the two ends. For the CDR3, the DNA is TGCGCCAGCAGCCGTACGGACAGTTCCAGCTCCTACGAGCAGTACTTC. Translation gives CASSRTDSSSSYEQYF.

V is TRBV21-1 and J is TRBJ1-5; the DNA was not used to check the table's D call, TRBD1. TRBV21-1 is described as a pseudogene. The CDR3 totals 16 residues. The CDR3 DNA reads TGTGCCAGCAGCCCCGGTCAGGGGAACGGACCTCAGCCCCAGCATTTT. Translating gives CASSPGQGNGPQPQHF.

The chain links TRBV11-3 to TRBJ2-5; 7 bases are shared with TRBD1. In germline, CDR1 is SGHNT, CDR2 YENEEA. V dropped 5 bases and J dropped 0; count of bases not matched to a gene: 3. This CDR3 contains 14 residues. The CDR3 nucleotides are TGTGCCAGCAGCAGAGGGACAGACCAAGAGACCCAGTACTTC. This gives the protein CASSRGTDQETQYF.

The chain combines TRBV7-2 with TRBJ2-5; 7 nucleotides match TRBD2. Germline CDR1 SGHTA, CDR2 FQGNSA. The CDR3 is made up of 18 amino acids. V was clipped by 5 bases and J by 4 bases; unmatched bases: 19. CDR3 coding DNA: TGTGCCAGCAGCCCAGGCCCTAGCGGAGCTGGGGCGGGAGAGACCCAGTACTTC. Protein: CASSPGPSGAGAGETQYF.

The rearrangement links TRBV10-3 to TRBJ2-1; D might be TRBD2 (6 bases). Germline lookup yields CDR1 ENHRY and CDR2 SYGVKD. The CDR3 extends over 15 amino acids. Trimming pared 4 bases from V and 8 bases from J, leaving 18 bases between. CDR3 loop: CAISAIGTSRDEQFF. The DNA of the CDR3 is TGTGCCATCAGTGCAATAGGGACTTCCAGAGATGAGCAGTTCTTC.

CDR3 DNA sequence: TGTGCCAGCAGTTACTCGACACGGTTTGGTGAAAAACTGTTTTTT. Its translation is CASSYSTRFGEKLFF. The rearrangement uses TRBV6-5 and TRBJ1-4, with D hard to call. The CDR3 is made up of 15 amino acids. Trimming stripped 0 bases from V and 7 bases from J, with 12 bases between. Germline loops: CDR1 MNHEY, CDR2 SVGAGI.